Presented here are 4 T cell receptor beta chains from one specimen sequenced in a study of molecular identifiers for immune sequencing clone quantification. TCRdb recomputed calls from the PCR reads with MiXCR, one row per CDR3 protein. The profile shows a few hundred thousand distinct CDR3 sequences, less than 30% of them singletons. Sequenced input: naive CD8+ T cells from blood, with Jurkat cell RNA spiked in. The subset denotes: FACS-sorted CD8+CD4-CCR7+CD45RA+ naive T cells. The receptors were sampled from a human donor in good health. Some libraries in this study had Jurkat cell RNA spiked in.

Of note for this clonotype: At one end, the junction sequence differs from germline, possibly due to a read error. The J gene is TRBJ2-1, the V gene TRBV7-9; D gene unclear. CDR3 length: 12 amino acids. The germline V gene has CDR1 SEHNR and CDR2 FQNEAQ (reference sequence). The CDR3 here is CASSFYYNAQFF. CDR3 sequence (DNA): TGTGCCAGCAGCTTTTACTACAATGCGCAGTTCTTC.

The chain employs TRBV7-6 and TRBJ2-3, with a possible D match to TRBD2 (5 bases). Germline lookup yields CDR1 SGHVS and CDR2 FNYEAQ. Trimming pared 1 base from V and 4 bases from J, leaving 9 bases between. This CDR3 has 14 residues. This chain's CDR3 is CASSLGHGADTQYF. The CDR3 DNA reads TGTGCCAGCAGCTTAGGACACGGGGCAGATACGCAGTATTTT.

The J gene is TRBJ1-6, the V gene TRBV3-1, with 7 positions matching TRBD1. J gave up 7 bases and V 5 bases, and 8 bases lay outside the gene matches. The CDR3 spans 15 residues. Looked up from germline, CDR1 is LGHDT and CDR2 is YNNKEL (reference sequence). CDR3 coding DNA: TGTGCCAGCAGCGGCCGACAGGGTCGGAATTCACCCCTCCACTTT. Translation gives CASSGRQGRNSPLHF.

This chain joins TRBV27 and TRBJ2-7; possibly TRBD2 for D (6 bases). The CDR3 has 14 amino acids. The germline V gene encodes CDR1 MNHEY and CDR2 SMNVEV (reference sequence). The V gene lost 4 bases and the J gene lost 7 bases, with 17 bases spanning the gap. The CDR3, as DNA: TGTGCCAGCAGTTCAAGGACGGGGGAGAGGGAGCAGTACTTC. It specifies CASSSRTGEREQYF.